These 24 T cell receptor beta chains share one sample of origin, sequenced in a study of patients and donors after allogeneic stem cell transplantation. Each CDR3 protein is one row after TCRdb ran MiXCR on the RT-PCR reads. The data show about 230,000 distinct CDR3 sequences, around 14% seen once. Sequencing was carried out using blood, either unsorted or a sorted T cell fraction (not recorded which). These receptors originate from a human donor who was either an allogeneic HSCT recipient or a stem cell or donor lymphocyte infusion donor (not recorded which). It is not recorded whose cells these are; they may come from a transplant donor.

This clonotype has a count of ten or more. The chain has TRBV2 and TRBJ2-7; 8 nucleotides match TRBD1. CDR1 and CDR2 from the germline V gene are SNHLY and FYNNEI. V gave up 5 bases and J gave up 1 base; unmatched junction bases: 7. The CDR3 runs 15 residues. In DNA, the CDR3 is TGTGCCAGCAGTACAGGGGGTCCTTCTTCCTACGAGCAGTACTTC. This sequence encodes CASSTGGPSSYEQYF.

The CDR3 protein is CAWSAGAVGNTEAFF. The CDR3 DNA reads TGTGCCTGGAGCGCCGGGGCAGTCGGGAACACTGAAGCTTTCTTT. The gene calls are TRBV30 and TRBJ1-1, with D perhaps TRBD1 (5 bases). The CDR3 sequence is 15 residues long. In germline, CDR1 is GTSNPN, CDR2 SVGIG (reference sequence). The V gene lost 3 bases and the J gene lost 1 base, with 15 bases spanning the gap.

This chain joins TRBV7-2 and TRBJ1-5; D is uncertain. Between the trimmed V and J ends, which lost 3 bases and 0 bases, there was a span of 12 bases. CDR1 and CDR2 (germline): SGHTA, FQGNSA. The CDR3 runs 16 residues. The DNA of the CDR3 is TGTGCCAGCAGCTTTGGCCCCCCCGCTAGCAATCAGCCCCAGCATTTT. This encodes CASSFGPPASNQPQHF. Looking up the rest from reference TRBV7-2 and TRBJ1-5 gives the full variable domain: GAGVSQSPSNKVTEKGKDVELRCDPISGHTALYWYRQSLGQGLEFLIYFQGNSAPDKSGLPSDRFSAERTGGSVSTLTIQRTQQEDSAVYLCASSFGPPASNQPQHFGDGTRLSIL.

V and J are TRBV7-8 and TRBJ2-1; the match to TRBD2 covers 14 bases. The CDR3 length is 17 residues. CDR1 and CDR2 (germline): SGHVS, FQNEAQ. V dropped 6 bases and J dropped 3; count of bases not matched to a gene: 7. The CDR3 here is CASRRLAGGPIYNEQFF. The CDR3 DNA follows: TGTGCCAGCAGAAGACTAGCGGGAGGGCCTATCTACAATGAGCAGTTCTTC.

This clonotype was counted at least ten times. V usage is TRBV6-2 or TRBV6-3 and J usage is TRBJ2-7, with 12 bases fitting TRBD2. Trimming took 2 bases from V and 0 from J; bases not matched to a gene: 5. The CDR3 has 17 residues. CDR1 and CDR2 from the germline V gene are MNHEY and SVGEGT. CDR3 DNA sequence: TGTGCCAGCAGTTACCGGACTAGCGGGGCATACTCCTACGAGCAGTACTTC. It is translated as CASSYRTSGAYSYEQYF.

The chain combines TRBV21-1 with TRBJ1-2; the table's TRBD1 call for D was not verified on the DNA. TRBV21-1 is tagged as a pseudogene. This CDR3 is 21 amino acids long. The CDR3 reads CASTGAPGQPARSRPNYGYTF. In nucleotides, the CDR3 is TGTGCCAGCACCGGTGCACCGGGACAACCGGCCCGCAGCCGCCCTAACTATGGCTACACCTTC.

The V and J genes are TRBV6-7 and TRBJ2-7, with 7 bases matching TRBD1. Being an ORF, TRBV6-7 has a function that is uncertain. The CDR3 is 15 amino acids. Unmatched junction bases numbered 8, after V lost 6 bases and J lost 0 bases. The CDR3 region is CASSLATGPSYEQYF. The CDR3 nucleotides read TGTGCCAGCAGCTTAGCGACAGGGCCCTCCTACGAGCAGTACTTC.

This clonotype was counted ten times or more. CDR3 nucleotides: TGCGCCAGCAGCCAAGACCACTCCGGGGGAGAGCAGTTCTTC. Protein sequence: CASSQDHSGGEQFF. The rearrangement joins TRBV4-3 to TRBJ2-1; a possible D gene is TRBD2 (6 bases). V lost 0 bases and J lost 10, with 13 bases in between. The CDR3 totals 14 residues. CDR1 is LGHNA, CDR2 YSLEER, per germline.

This clonotype came up many times. The rearrangement joins TRBV7-3 to TRBJ2-3; 9 bases match TRBD1. This CDR3 has 16 amino acids. Germline CDR1 is SGHTA and CDR2 is FQGTGA. Trimming cost V 5 bases and J 3 bases; bases outside gene matches: 9. CDR3 DNA: TGTGCCAGCAGCCAGGGACAGGGTTTCTCTACAGATACGCAGTATTTT. Encoded protein: CASSQGQGFSTDTQYF.

This clonotype was seen just once. The chain employs TRBV6-6 and TRBJ1-1, with D possibly TRBD1 on 6 matching bases. The germline V and J ends were trimmed by 6 bases and 0 bases, with 8 bases remaining between them. Germline CDR1 reads MNHNY; CDR2 reads SVGAGI (reference sequence). This CDR3 region has 13 residues. The CDR3 loop reads CASRDSMNTEAFF. The CDR3 DNA is TGTGCCAGCAGGGACAGTATGAACACTGAAGCTTTCTTT.

The rearrangement uses TRBV5-1 and TRBJ2-3, with TRBD2 matching 9 bases. There are 17 residues in the CDR3. After removal of 4 bases from V and 2 bases from J, the junction contained 11 bases not matched to a gene. In germline, CDR1 is SGHRS, CDR2 YFSETQ. CDR3 bases: TGCGCCAGCAGCAAGGAACGACTAGCGGCTTACACAGATACGCAGTATTTT. This translates into CASSKERLAAYTDTQYF.

CDR3 DNA sequence: TGTGCCGGCGGGTCTGAGAAAGGGGGCAGAGAGACCCAGTACTTC. Encoded protein: CAGGSEKGGRETQYF. The chain has TRBV28 and TRBJ2-5; 7 positions match TRBD1. J gave up 4 bases and V 11 bases, and 16 bases lay outside the gene matches. This CDR3 has 15 residues. Germline V gives CDR1 MDHEN, CDR2 SYDVKM.

This clonotype was detected a few times. A single base separates this from a much larger clone, so it may be a read error. The chain is built from TRBV5-1 and TRBJ2-2; 7 bases agree with TRBD1. CDR1 is SGHRS, CDR2 YFSETQ, per germline. The CDR3 loop spans 15 amino acids. J lost 1 base, V lost 0 bases, and 0 bases had no gene match. The CDR3 loop is CASSLGDRNTGELFF. The DNA for the CDR3 is TGCGCCAGCAGCTTGGGGGACAGGAACACCGGGGAGCTGTTTTTT.

The sample holds a few counts of this clonotype. V is TRBV20-1 and J is TRBJ2-7; the D is unclear. V was trimmed by 4 bases and J by 3 bases, leaving 10 bases between them. The CDR3 contains 12 residues. The germline V gene has CDR1 DFQATT and CDR2 SNEGSKA (reference sequence). DNA of the CDR3: TGCAGTGCTAAGGACGGAGACTACGAGCAGTACTTC. This translates into CSAKDGDYEQYF.

This clonotype has just a few counts. J is TRBJ2-2 and V is TRBV7-2; D is unclear. V was pared by 1 base and J by 1 base, with 4 bases between. The CDR3 extends over 14 amino acids. CDR1 SGHTA and CDR2 FQGNSA come from the germline V gene. CDR3 protein: CASSLERNTGELFF. The DNA of the CDR3 is TGTGCCAGCAGCTTAGAGCGGAACACCGGGGAGCTGTTTTTT.

V is TRBV16 and J is TRBJ2-7, with 9 bases aligning to TRBD1. V gave up 4 bases and J gave up 2 bases; unmatched junction bases: 3. This CDR3 region has 14 residues. Germline lookup yields CDR1 KGHSY and CDR2 FQNENV. CDR3 in amino acids: CASSRGTGPYEQYF. CDR3 DNA: TGTGCCAGCAGCCGCGGGACAGGGCCCTACGAGCAGTACTTC.

The rearrangement links TRBV6-1 to TRBJ1-6; tentative D call: TRBD1 (5 bases). There are 18 residues in the CDR3. In germline, CDR1 is MNHNS, CDR2 SASEGT. Trimming pared 5 bases from V and 10 bases from J, leaving 27 bases between. Here the CDR3 reads CASSPTPGRTTGQSPLHF. CDR3 sequence (DNA): TGTGCCAGCAGTCCTACTCCGGGACGGACAACTGGCCAGTCACCCCTCCACTTT.

The chain recombines TRBV24-1 with TRBJ2-3; D uncertain. Trimming took 3 bases from V and 2 from J, leaving 8 bases between them. This CDR3 has 14 amino acids. Per the germline V gene, CDR1 is KGHDR and CDR2 is SFDVKD. The CDR3 protein is CATSDVGYTDTQYF. The CDR3 DNA reads TGTGCCACCAGTGATGTCGGATACACAGATACGCAGTATTTT.

The chain employs TRBV7-9 and TRBJ1-1; D unresolved. Germline-derived CDR1 and CDR2 are SEHNR and FQNEAQ (reference sequence). V lost 1 base to trimming and J lost 4 bases, with 13 bases between them. The CDR3 length is 15 residues. The CDR3 loop reads CASSLEESSFTEAFF. The CDR3 nucleotides are TGTGCCAGCAGCTTAGAGGAGAGTTCCTTCACTGAAGCTTTCTTT.

This clonotype was counted at least ten times. The rearrangement joins TRBV12-3 or TRBV12-4 to TRBJ1-3; a weak D match, TRBD1 (5 bases). CDR3 length: 13 residues. V was shortened by 6 bases and J by 1 base, with 7 bases between the two germline ends. CDR3 coding DNA: TGTGCCAGCAGAAGACAGTCTGGAAACACCATATATTTT. Translated, it gives CASRRQSGNTIYF.

This clonotype occurred many times. V and J are TRBV25-1 and TRBJ2-3, with 12 bases aligning to TRBD1. Germline lookup yields CDR1 MGHDK and CDR2 SYGVNS. CDR3 length equals 16 residues. After removal of 7 bases from V and 5 bases from J, the junction contained 10 bases not matched to a gene. The CDR3 DNA follows: TGTGCCAGCAAGAGAGAAGGGACAGGGGGCCTAGATACGCAGTATTTT. Protein product: CASKREGTGGLDTQYF.

This clonotype was recorded a few times. The J gene is TRBJ2-5, the V gene TRBV7-8, with D maybe TRBD1 (6 bases). This CDR3 spans 16 amino acids. V lost 5 bases, J lost 5 bases, and 21 bases lay in between. Germline V gene lookup returns CDR1 SGHVS and CDR2 FQNEAQ. The DNA for the CDR3 is TGTGCCAGCAGCGGAAATACTCAGGGGCGTTATGAGACCCAGTACTTC. This gives the protein CASSGNTQGRYETQYF.

This clonotype has more than one count but fewer than ten. This chain uses TRBV27 with TRBJ2-7; TRBD2 agrees at 8 bases. V gave up 1 base and J gave up 2 bases; unmatched junction bases: 4. This CDR3 region has 15 residues. Germline V gene data show CDR1 as MNHEY and CDR2 as SMNVEV (reference sequence). The CDR3 sequence: CASSLLRGEAYEQYF. Written as DNA, the CDR3 is TGTGCCAGCAGTTTATTGCGGGGGGAAGCCTACGAGCAGTACTTC.

This clonotype was recorded a few times. The chain has TRBV12-3 or TRBV12-4 and TRBJ1-1; a possible D gene is TRBD1 (5 bases). This CDR3 comprises 15 residues. The V and J ends lost 8 bases and 1 base respectively, with 17 bases between them. The chain's CDR3 is CASLSGGGRNTEAFF. The CDR3 nucleotides are TGTGCCAGCTTGAGCGGGGGGGGGAGGAACACTGAAGCTTTCTTT.